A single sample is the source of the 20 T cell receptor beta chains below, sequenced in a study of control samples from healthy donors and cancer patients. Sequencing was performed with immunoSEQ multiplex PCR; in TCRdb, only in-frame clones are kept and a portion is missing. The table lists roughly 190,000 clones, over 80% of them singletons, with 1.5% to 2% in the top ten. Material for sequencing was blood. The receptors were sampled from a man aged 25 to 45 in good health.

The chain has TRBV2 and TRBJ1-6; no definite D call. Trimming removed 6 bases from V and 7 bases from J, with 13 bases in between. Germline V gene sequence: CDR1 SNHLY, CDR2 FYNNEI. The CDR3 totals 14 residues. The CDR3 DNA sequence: TGTGCCAGCAGAGGTGGGGTTCACAATTCACCCCTCCACTTT. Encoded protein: CASRGGVHNSPLHF.

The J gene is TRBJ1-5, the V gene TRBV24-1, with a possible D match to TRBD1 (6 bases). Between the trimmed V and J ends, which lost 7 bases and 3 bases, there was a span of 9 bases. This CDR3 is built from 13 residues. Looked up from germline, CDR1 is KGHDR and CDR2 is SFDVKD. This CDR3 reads CATRQGHNQPQHF. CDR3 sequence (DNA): TGTGCCACCAGACAGGGCCACAATCAGCCCCAGCATTTT.

CDR3 in amino acids: CASAGQVNMNTEAFF. Here the CDR3 DNA reads TGTGCCAGCGCCGGCCAGGTTAACATGAACACTGAAGCTTTCTTT. V and J are TRBV7-9 and TRBJ1-1; no firm D call. CDR3 length: 15 amino acids. The V gene lost 8 bases and the J gene lost 0 bases, with 16 bases spanning the gap. Germline-derived CDR1 and CDR2 are SEHNR and FQNEAQ (reference sequence).

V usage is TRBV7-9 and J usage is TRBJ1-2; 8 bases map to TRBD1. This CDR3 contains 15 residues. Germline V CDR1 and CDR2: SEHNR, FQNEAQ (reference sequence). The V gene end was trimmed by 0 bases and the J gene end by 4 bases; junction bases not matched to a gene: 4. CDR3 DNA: TGTGCCAGCAGCTTAGCGCAGGGGGCGGGCTATGGCTACACCTTC. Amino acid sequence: CASSLAQGAGYGYTF.

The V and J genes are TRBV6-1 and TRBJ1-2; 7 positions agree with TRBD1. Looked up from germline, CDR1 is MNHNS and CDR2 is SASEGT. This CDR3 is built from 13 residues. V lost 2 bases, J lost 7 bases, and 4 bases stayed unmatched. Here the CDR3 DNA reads TGTGCCAGCAGTGAAAGGGGGCTTGGTGGCTACACCTTC. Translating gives CASSERGLGGYTF.

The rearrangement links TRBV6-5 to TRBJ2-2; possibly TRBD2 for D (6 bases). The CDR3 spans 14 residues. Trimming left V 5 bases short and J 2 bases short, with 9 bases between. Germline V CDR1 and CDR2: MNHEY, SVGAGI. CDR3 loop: CASSPGLNTGELFF. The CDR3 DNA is TGTGCCAGCAGTCCGGGACTTAACACCGGGGAGCTGTTTTTT.

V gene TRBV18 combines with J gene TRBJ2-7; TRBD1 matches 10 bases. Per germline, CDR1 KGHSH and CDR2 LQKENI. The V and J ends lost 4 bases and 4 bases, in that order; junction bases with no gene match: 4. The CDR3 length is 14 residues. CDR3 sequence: CASSRGDRGYEQYF. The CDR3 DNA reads TGTGCCAGCTCACGCGGGGACAGGGGATACGAGCAGTACTTC.

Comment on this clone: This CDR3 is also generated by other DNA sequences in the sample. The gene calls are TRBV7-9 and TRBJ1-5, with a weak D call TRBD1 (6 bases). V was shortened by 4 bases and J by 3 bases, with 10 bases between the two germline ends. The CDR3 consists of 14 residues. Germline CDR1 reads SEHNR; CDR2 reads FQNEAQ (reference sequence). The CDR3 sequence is CASSSTGSNQPQHF. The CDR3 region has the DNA TGTGCCAGCAGCTCCACAGGGTCCAATCAGCCCCAGCATTTT.

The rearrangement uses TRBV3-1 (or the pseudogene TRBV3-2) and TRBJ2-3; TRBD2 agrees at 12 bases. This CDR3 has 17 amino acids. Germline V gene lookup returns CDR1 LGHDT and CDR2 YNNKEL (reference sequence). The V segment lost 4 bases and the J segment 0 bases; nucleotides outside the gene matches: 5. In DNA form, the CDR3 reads TGTGCCAGCAGCCTATGGACTAGCGGGGTTAGCACAGATACGCAGTATTTT. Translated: CASSLWTSGVSTDTQYF.

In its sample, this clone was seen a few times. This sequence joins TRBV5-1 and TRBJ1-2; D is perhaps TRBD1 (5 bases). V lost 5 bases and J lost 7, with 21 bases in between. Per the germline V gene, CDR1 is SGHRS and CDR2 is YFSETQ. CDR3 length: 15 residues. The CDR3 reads CASRTAGPGRGGYTF. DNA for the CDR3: TGCGCCAGCAGGACCGCGGGACCCGGGCGCGGTGGCTACACCTTC.

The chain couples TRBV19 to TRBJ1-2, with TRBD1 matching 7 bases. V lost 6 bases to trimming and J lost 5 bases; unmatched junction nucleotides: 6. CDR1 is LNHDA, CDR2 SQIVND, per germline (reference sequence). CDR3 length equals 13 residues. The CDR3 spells CASSEQGSYGYTF. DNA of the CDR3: TGTGCCAGTAGCGAACAGGGGTCTTATGGCTACACCTTC.

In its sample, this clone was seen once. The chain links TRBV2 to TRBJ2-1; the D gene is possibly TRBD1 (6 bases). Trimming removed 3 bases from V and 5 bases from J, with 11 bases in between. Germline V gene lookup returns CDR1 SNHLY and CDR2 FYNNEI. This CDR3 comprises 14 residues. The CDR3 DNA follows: TGTGCCAGCAGTGATGCCGGGACACACAATGAGCAGTTCTTC. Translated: CASSDAGTHNEQFF.

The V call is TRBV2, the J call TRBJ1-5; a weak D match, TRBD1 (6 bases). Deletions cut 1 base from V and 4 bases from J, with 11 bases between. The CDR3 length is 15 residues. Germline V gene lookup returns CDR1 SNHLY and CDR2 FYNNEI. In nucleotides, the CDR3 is TGTGCCAGCAGTGAAGGGGGACAAAAGAATCAGCCCCAGCATTTT. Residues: CASSEGGQKNQPQHF.

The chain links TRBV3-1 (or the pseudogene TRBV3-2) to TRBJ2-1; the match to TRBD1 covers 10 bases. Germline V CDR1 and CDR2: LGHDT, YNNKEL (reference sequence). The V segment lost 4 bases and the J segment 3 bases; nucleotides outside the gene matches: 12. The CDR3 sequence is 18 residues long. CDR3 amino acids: CASSPRARDRGYYNEQFF. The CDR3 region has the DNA TGTGCCAGCAGCCCGAGGGCCCGGGACAGGGGATACTACAATGAGCAGTTCTTC.

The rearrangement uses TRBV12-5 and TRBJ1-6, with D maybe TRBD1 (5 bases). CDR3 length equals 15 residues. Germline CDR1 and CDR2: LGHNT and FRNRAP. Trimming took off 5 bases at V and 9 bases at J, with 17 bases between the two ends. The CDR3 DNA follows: TGTGCTAGTGGTCCCTCGGTGGGGGACGGTTCACCCCTCCACTTT. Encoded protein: CASGPSVGDGSPLHF.

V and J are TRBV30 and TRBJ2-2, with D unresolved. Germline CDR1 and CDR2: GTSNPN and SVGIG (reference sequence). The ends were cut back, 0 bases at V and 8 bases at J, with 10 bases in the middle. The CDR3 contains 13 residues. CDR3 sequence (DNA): TGTGCCTGGAGTGTTTATTCCGGAGGGGAGCTGTTTTTT. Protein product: CAWSVYSGGELFF.

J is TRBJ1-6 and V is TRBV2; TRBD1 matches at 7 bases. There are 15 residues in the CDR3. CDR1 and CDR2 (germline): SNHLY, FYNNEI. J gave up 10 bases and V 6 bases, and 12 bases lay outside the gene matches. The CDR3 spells CASRAATGTLSPLHF. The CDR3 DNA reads TGTGCCAGCAGAGCTGCGACAGGGACGCTATCACCCCTCCACTTT. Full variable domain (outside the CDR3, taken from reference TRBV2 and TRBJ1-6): EPEVTQTPSHQVTQMGQEVILRCVPISNHLYFYWYRQILGQKVEFLVSFYNNEISEKSEIFDDQFSVERPDGSNFTLKIRSTKLEDSAMYFCASRAATGTLSPLHFGNGTRLTVT.

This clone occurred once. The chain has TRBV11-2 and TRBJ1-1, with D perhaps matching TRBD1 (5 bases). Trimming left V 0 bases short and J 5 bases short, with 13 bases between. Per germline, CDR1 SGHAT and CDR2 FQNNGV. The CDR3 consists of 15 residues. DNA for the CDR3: TGTGCCAGCAGCTTAGATGTGGGGGGAAGGACTGAAGCTTTCTTT. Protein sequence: CASSLDVGGRTEAFF.

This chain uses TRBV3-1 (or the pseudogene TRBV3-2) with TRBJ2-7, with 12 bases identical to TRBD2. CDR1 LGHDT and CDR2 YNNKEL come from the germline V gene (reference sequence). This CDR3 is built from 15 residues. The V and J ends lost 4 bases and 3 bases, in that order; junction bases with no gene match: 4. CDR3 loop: CASSPGLAGYYEQYF. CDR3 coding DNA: TGTGCCAGCAGCCCAGGACTAGCGGGGTACTACGAGCAGTACTTC.

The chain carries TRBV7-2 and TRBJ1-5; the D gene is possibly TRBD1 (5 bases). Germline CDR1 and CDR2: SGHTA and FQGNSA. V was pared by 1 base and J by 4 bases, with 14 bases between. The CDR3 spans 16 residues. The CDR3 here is CASSLGSAGRNQPQHF. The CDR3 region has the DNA TGTGCCAGCAGCTTAGGATCGGCAGGGCGAAATCAGCCCCAGCATTTT.